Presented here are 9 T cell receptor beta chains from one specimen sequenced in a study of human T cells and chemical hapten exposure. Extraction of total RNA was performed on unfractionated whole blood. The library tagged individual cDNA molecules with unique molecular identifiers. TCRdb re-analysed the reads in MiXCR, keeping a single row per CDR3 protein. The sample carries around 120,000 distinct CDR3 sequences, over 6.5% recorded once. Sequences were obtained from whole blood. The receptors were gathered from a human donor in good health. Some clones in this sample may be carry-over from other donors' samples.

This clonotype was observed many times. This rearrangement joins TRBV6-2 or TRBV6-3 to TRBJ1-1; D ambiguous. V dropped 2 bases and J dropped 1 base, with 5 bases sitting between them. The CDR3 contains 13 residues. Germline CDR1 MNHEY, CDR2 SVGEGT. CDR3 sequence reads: CASSYTENTEAFF. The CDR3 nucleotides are TGTGCCAGCAGTTACACCGAGAACACTGAAGCTTTCTTT.

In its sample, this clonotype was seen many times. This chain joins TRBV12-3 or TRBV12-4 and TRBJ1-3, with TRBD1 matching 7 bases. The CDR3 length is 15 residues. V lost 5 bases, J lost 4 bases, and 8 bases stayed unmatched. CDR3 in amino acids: CASSPLQGLGNTIYF. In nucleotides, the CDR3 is TGTGCCAGCAGTCCCCTACAGGGGCTCGGAAACACCATATATTTT.

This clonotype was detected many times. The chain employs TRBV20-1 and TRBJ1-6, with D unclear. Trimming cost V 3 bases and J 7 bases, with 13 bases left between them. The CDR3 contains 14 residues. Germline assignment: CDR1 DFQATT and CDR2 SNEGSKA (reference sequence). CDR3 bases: TGCAGTGCTAGGGCCACAATTTTAAATTCACCCCTCCACTTT. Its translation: CSARATILNSPLHF.

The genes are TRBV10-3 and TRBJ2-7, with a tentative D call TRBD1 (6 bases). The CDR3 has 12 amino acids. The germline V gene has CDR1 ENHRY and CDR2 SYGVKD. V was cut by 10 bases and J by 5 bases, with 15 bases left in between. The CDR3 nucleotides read TGTGCCACCGAAACAGGGAACGACGAGCAGTACTTC. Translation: CATETGNDEQYF.

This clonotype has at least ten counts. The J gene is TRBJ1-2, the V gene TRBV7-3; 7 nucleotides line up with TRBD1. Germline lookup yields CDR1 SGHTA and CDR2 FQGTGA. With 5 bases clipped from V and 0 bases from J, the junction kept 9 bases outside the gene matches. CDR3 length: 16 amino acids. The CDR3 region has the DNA TGTGCCAGCAGCCCCGGCCGGGACAGAGCTAACTATGGCTACACCTTC. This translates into CASSPGRDRANYGYTF.

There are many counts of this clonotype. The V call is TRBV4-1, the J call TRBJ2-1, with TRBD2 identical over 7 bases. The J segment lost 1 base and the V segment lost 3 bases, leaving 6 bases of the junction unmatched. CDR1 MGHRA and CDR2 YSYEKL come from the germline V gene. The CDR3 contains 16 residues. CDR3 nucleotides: TGCGCCAGCAGCCATGATAGCGGGCTTTCCTACAATGAGCAGTTCTTC. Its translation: CASSHDSGLSYNEQFF.

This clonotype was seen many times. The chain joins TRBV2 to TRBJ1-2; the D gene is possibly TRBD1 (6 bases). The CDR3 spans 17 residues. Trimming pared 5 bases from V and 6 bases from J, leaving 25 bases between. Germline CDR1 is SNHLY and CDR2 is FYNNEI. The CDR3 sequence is CASSLEGKLTGLDGYTF. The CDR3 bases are TGTGCCAGCAGTCTCGAGGGGAAGTTAACAGGGCTGGATGGCTACACCTTC.

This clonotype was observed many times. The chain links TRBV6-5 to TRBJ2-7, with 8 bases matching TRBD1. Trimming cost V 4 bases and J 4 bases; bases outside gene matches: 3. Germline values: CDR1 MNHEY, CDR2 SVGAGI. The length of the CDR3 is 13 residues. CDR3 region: CASSSTGAYEQYF. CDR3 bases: TGTGCCAGCAGTTCGACAGGGGCTTACGAGCAGTACTTC.

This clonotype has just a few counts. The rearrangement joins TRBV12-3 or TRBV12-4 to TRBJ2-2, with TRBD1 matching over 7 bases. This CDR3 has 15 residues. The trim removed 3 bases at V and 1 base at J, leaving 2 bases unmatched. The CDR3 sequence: CASSFGTVNTGELFF. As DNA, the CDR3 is TGTGCCAGCAGTTTCGGGACAGTGAACACCGGGGAGCTGTTTTTT.